A selection of T cell receptor beta chains follows, all from one sample in a study of T cell changes during pregnancy in multiple sclerosis. Only in-frame clones appear in the TCRdb table, and some are missing; sequencing was by immunoSEQ multiplex PCR. The sample contains about 40,000 clones, around 90% of which appear only once. The sample was CD8+ T cells from peripheral blood mononuclear cells, taken in the first trimester of pregnancy. The source is a female donor with multiple sclerosis, enrolled in a pregnancy study. The CDR3 runs from the conserved cysteine through the conserved F or W. The D gene is left open where the match is weak. Some rows have no size entry. The others give once, few or many, or a class for an expanded clone.

j_call	cdr3_length	clone_size	v_call	d_call	cdr3_nt	cdr3_aa
TRBJ2-7	15	NA	TRBV7-9	TRBD2	TGTGCCAGCAGCTTTGGCGGGGGGCTATCCTACGAGCAGTACTTC	CASSFGGGLSYEQYF
TRBJ2-1	16	NA	TRBV15	NA	TGTGCCACCAGCAGAGAGAACCGACTGGACTACAATGAGCAGTTCTTC	CATSRENRLDYNEQFF
TRBJ2-1	13	NA	TRBV4-2	NA	TGTGCCAGCAGCCTCGGGACACCGAATGAGCAGTTCTTC	CASSLGTPNEQFF
TRBJ2-3	16	NA	TRBV7-8	TRBD2	TGTGCCAGCAGCCCGCCGGGACTACCTAGCACAGATACGCAGTATTTT	CASSPPGLPSTDTQYF
TRBJ2-2	12	NA	TRBV6-1	TRBD1	TGTGCCAAACAGGGGGACACCGGGGAGCTGTTTTTT	CAKQGDTGELFF
TRBJ1-1	16	NA	TRBV27	NA	TGTGCCAGCAGTTTATCCACCGGGAGCCAGAACACTGAAGCTTTCTTT	CASSLSTGSQNTEAFF
TRBJ2-5	15	NA	TRBV6-5	NA	TGTGCCAGCAGTTACTCGGGCTCCCTTCAAGAGACCCAGTACTTC	CASSYSGSLQETQYF
TRBJ1-6	13	once	TRBV27	NA	TGTGCCAGCAGTTTATCCTTTCCAGGGCCCCTCCACTTT	CASSLSFPGPLHF
TRBJ1-1	14	NA	TRBV5-4	NA	TGTGCCAGCAGCTTGGGTCCCCCAGGGGACCGAGCTTTCTTT	CASSLGPPGDRAFF
TRBJ2-7	14	NA	TRBV19	TRBD2	TGTGCCAGTAGCCCGACTAGCGGGGGTTACGAGCAGTACTTC	CASSPTSGGYEQYF
TRBJ2-3	15	NA	TRBV19	NA	TGTGCCAGTAGCAGTGTTCGGGGGACCACAGATACGCAGTATTTT	CASSSVRGTTDTQYF
TRBJ2-2	15	NA	TRBV29-1	TRBD2	TGCAGCGTTGTGTTTGGGAGGGTAGGAACCGGGGAGCTGTTTTTT	CSVVFGRVGTGELFF
TRBJ2-3	16	once	TRBV13	TRBD2	TGTGCCAGCAGCGCGGGACTAGCGGGGCTCGGGGGTACGCAGTATTTT	CASSAGLAGLGGTQYF
TRBJ1-5	14	NA	TRBV9	NA	TGTGCCAGCAGTGACGGGACACCTAATCAGCCCCAGCATTTT	CASSDGTPNQPQHF
TRBJ1-1	13	NA	TRBV6-6	NA	TGTGCCAGCAATGGGGGGGTGAACACTGAAGCTTTCTTT	CASNGGVNTEAFF
TRBJ2-7	15	NA	TRBV21-1	NA	TGTGCCAGCAGCAAAGGGGCTACCATCCTGTACGAGCAGTACTTC	CASSKGATILYEQYF
TRBJ2-3	17	NA	TRBV5-1	NA	TGCGCCAGCAGCTTGGCCCTCCGGGGTGGGGGCACAGATACGCAGTATTTT	CASSLALRGGGTDTQYF
TRBJ1-1	14	NA	TRBV5-4	NA	TGTGCCAGCAGCCAAATCCCCAGGAACACTGAAGCTTTCTTT	CASSQIPRNTEAFF
TRBJ2-7	14	NA	TRBV15	NA	TGTGCCACCAGCCTGTACAGGGATACCTACGAGCAGTACTTC	CATSLYRDTYEQYF
TRBJ2-1	15	once	TRBV28	TRBD2	TGTGCCAGCAGAGCCGGGACTAGCGGGAGCGATGAGCAGTTCTTC	CASRAGTSGSDEQFF
TRBJ1-5	15	NA	TRBV15	NA	TGTGCCACCAGCAGAGATCGACAGCTCAATCAGCCCCAGCATTTT	CATSRDRQLNQPQHF
TRBJ1-1	13	NA	TRBV7-6	NA	TGTGCCAGCAGCTTACACTCGGGAGGTGAAGCTTTCTTT	CASSLHSGGEAFF
TRBJ2-1	14	NA	TRBV7-8	NA	TGTGCCAGCAGCTTGGTGACAGACTACAATGAGCAGTTCTTC	CASSLVTDYNEQFF
TRBJ2-1	15	NA	TRBV6-1	NA	TGTGCCAGCAGTGTTGGGGGGACCGGGCGCAATGAGCAGTTCTTC	CASSVGGTGRNEQFF
TRBJ2-3	12	NA	TRBV6-5	NA	TGTGCCAGCAGAGAGGGGGCAGATACGCAGTATTTT	CASREGADTQYF
TRBJ2-2	14	NA	TRBV27	NA	TGTGCCAGCAAGTACAGGGACAACACCGGGGAGCTGTTTTTT	CASKYRDNTGELFF
TRBJ2-7	18	NA	TRBV7-3	TRBD1	TGTGCCAGCAGCTCCGAAGCGACAGGGGGCTGGGGCTCCTACGAGCAGTACTTC	CASSSEATGGWGSYEQYF
TRBJ2-7	18	NA	TRBV7-2	NA	TGTGCCAGCAGCTTAGAGGAGCCCGGGACACGGAGGACCTACGAGCAGTACTTC	CASSLEEPGTRRTYEQYF
TRBJ1-1	15	NA	TRBV5-4	TRBD1	TGTGCCAGCAGCTTGTGGACAGGGGGCGGCACTGAAGCTTTCTTT	CASSLWTGGGTEAFF
TRBJ1-4	15	NA	TRBV13	NA	TGTGCCAGCAGCTGGTCGGACAGATTAAATGAAAAACTGTTTTTT	CASSWSDRLNEKLFF
TRBJ2-3	18	NA	TRBV18	TRBD1	TGTGCCAGCTCACCGCAGAGGACAGGGGGCCTCGGCACAGATACGCAGTATTTT	CASSPQRTGGLGTDTQYF
TRBJ2-7	14	NA	TRBV5-5	TRBD1	TGTGCCAGCAGCCTCGGGACAGGGGGCGACGAGCAGTACTTC	CASSLGTGGDEQYF
TRBJ2-2	15	NA	TRBV10-2	TRBD1	TGCGCCAGCAGTGCCGGGACAGGGAACACCGGGGAGCTGTTTTTT	CASSAGTGNTGELFF
TRBJ1-5	15	NA	TRBV2	TRBD1	TGTGCCAGCAGAGCGACAGGGGCGGGCAATCAGCCCCAGCATTTT	CASRATGAGNQPQHF
TRBJ1-6	16	NA	TRBV27	NA	TGTGCCAGCAGTTTAGGTCCTACCTCCTATAATTCACCCCTCCACTTT	CASSLGPTSYNSPLHF
TRBJ1-4	13	NA	TRBV10-1	NA	TGCGCCAGCAGTCCCAGGGTCCATGAAAAACTGTTTTTT	CASSPRVHEKLFF
TRBJ1-5	15	NA	TRBV6-1	NA	TGTGCCAGCAGTGAATCGAAGGGACTGAATCAGCCCCAGCATTTT	CASSESKGLNQPQHF
TRBJ1-5	13	NA	TRBV5-1	NA	TGCGCCAGCAGCTTGGGACAGAATCAGCCCCAGCATTTT	CASSLGQNQPQHF
TRBJ2-5	16	NA	TRBV11-2	TRBD2	TGTGCCAGCAGTCAAAGGTTGCGGGGGGGAGGGCTGGCCCAGTACTTC	CASSQRLRGGGLAQYF
TRBJ1-2	12	NA	TRBV28	NA	TGTGCCAGCAACACAGGGAACTATGGCTACACCTTC	CASNTGNYGYTF
TRBJ1-2	12	NA	TRBV9	NA	TGTGCCAGCAGCGTAGAGGGGTATGGCTACACCTTC	CASSVEGYGYTF
TRBJ1-3	18	NA	TRBV10-3	NA	TGTGCCATCAGTGGTCAGGGTAAAGGATCCCAACCTGGAAACACCATATATTTT	CAISGQGKGSQPGNTIYF
TRBJ1-2	13	NA	TRBV25-1	NA	TGTGCCAGCACGGGGAAAGGGGGCTATGGCTACACCTTC	CASTGKGGYGYTF